Given below is one T cell receptor beta chain in context. Antigen: not known. Both 60 Vbeta primers and 13 Jbeta primers went into the PCR. Sequenced by immunoSEQ multiplex PCR; TCRdb stores in-frame clones only, minus some. The sample consists of some 120,000 clones, 85% of them appearing once. Trimming pared 1 base from V and 3 bases from J, leaving 11 bases between. Germline CDR1 is SGHDT and CDR2 is YYEEEE. The CDR3 length is 14 residues. The data derive from a study of cytomegalovirus exposure and HLA in healthy donors. Study conclusions and caveats: Prior analysis indicated that the majority of TCR beta V segments exhibited productivity approximately 87% or approximately 30% of the time. Cytomegalovirus status was reportedly diagnosed by the classifier with high specificity and sensitivity.

The sequencing sample was made of PBMCs. The chain couples TRBV5-6 to TRBJ2-7; D unresolved. The TCR was taken from a woman aged 25 to 39 in good health and CMV-seropositive. The CDR3 DNA reads TGTGCCAGCAGCTTGTGGTACAGCTTCTACGAGCAGTACTTC. The encoded protein is CASSLWYSFYEQYF.